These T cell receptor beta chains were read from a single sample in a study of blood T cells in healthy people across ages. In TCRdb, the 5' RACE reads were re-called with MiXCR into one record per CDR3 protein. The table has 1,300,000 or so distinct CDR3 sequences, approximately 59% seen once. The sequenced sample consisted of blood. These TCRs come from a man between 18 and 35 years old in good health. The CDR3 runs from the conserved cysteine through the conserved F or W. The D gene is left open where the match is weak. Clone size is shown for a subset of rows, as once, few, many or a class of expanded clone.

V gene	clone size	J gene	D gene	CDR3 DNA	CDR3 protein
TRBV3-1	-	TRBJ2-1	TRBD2	TGTGCCAGCAGCCGCCCGGGACTAGCGAAGACCGCCTACAATGAGCAGTTCTTC	CASSRPGLAKTAYNEQFF
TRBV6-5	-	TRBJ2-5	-	TGTGCCAGCAGTAAACCGACAGCCCGGGAGACCCAGTACTTC	CASSKPTARETQYF
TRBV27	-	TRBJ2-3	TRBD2	TGTGCCAGCAGTTTATTTGGGACTAGCGGGGTCAGCACAGATACGCAGTATTTT	CASSLFGTSGVSTDTQYF
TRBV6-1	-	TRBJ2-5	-	TGTGCCAGCATGAGGGGTTTCGGAGAGACCCAGTACTTC	CASMRGFGETQYF
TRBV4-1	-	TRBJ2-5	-	TGCGCCAGCAGCCAAGGAGAGACAGGCTACCAAGAGACCCAGTACTTC	CASSQGETGYQETQYF
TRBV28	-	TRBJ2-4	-	TGTGCCAGCAGTCATCAGGTCTTGAGGGCCAAAAACATTCAGTACTTC	CASSHQVLRAKNIQYF
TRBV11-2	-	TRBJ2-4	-	TGTGCCAGCAGCTTAATTCCCCTAGGCGAGAGGCGGAACATTCAGTACTTC	CASSLIPLGERRNIQYF
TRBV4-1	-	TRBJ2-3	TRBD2	TGCGCCAGCAGCCAAGAGCCCAGGACTAGCGGGGGCGCTTCCACAGATACGCAGTATTTT	CASSQEPRTSGGASTDTQYF
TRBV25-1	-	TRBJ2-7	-	TGTGCCAGCAGTCAAGATATTCACTACGAGCAGTACTTC	CASSQDIHYEQYF
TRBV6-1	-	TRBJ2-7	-	TGTGCCAGCAGGGTACTGGGGGAGTCCTACGAGCAGTACTTC	CASRVLGESYEQYF
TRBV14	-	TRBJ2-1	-	TGTGCCAGCAGCCAAAAAACAGGCTACAATGAGCAGTTCTTC	CASSQKTGYNEQFF
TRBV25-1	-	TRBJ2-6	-	TGTGCCAGCAGTGAAGTGCGGGCCTCTGGGGCCAACGTCCTGACTTTC	CASSEVRASGANVLTF
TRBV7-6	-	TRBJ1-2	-	TGTGCCAGCAGCCGAAGACAGGAACACTATGGCTACACCTTC	CASSRRQEHYGYTF
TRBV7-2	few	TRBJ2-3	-	TGTGCCAGCAGCTCTAAAGGAGCGGGTCTGAGCACAGATACGCAGTATTTT	CASSSKGAGLSTDTQYF
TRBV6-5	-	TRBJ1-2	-	TGTGCCAGCAGTTACTCGACAACGCCCTACCTTGGCTACACCTTC	CASSYSTTPYLGYTF
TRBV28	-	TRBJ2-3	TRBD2	TGTGCCAACAGTTTAAGTATCTCGCGACTAGCGGGGGATACGCAGTATTTT	CANSLSISRLAGDTQYF
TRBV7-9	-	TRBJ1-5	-	TGTGCCAGCAGCTCCGGGACAACCGGAAATCAGCCCCAGCATTTT	CASSSGTTGNQPQHF
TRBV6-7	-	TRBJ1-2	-	TGTGCCAGCAGTTCACCCGAGAGCGGCGGTGGCTACACCTTC	CASSSPESGGGYTF
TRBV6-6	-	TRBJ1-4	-	TGTGCCAGCAGCACGGGCCGAGAACTGTTTTTT	CASSTGRELFF
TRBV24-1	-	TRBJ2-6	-	TGTGCCACCAGTGACCGTTTTGGGGCTTCCGACCTGACTTTC	CATSDRFGASDLTF
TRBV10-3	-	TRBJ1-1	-	TGTGCCATCAGTCCCCGACCACCTGAAGCTTTCTTT	CAISPRPPEAFF
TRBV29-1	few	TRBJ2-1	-	TGCAGCGTTGGGGGGATTTCCTACAATGAGCAGTTCTTC	CSVGGISYNEQFF
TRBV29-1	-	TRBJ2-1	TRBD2	TGCAGCGTTGGGGGGCTAGCGGGAGGTTCCTACAATGAGCAGTTCTTC	CSVGGLAGGSYNEQFF
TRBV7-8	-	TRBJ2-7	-	TGTGCCAGCAGCTCTGACCTATTCAGTTTCGAGCAGTACTTC	CASSSDLFSFEQYF
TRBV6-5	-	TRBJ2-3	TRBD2	TGTGCCAGCAGTCCGTGGTACAGCGGGGTCTCAGATACGCAGTATTTT	CASSPWYSGVSDTQYF
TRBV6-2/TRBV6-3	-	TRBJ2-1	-	TGTGCCAGCAGTCCACAGGTGGCAGGGAGGAATGAGCAGTTCTTC	CASSPQVAGRNEQFF
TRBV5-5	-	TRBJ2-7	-	TGTGCCAGCAGCAATAGCTCCTACGAGCAGTACTTC	CASSNSSYEQYF
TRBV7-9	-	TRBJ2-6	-	TGTGCCAGCAGCTTCCCTGACGCATCTGGGGCCAACGTCCTGACTTTC	CASSFPDASGANVLTF
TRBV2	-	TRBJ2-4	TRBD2	TGTGCCAGCAGTGGCGGGCTAGCGGGGTTGATGTACTTC	CASSGGLAGLMYF
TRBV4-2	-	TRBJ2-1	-	TGTGCCAGCAGCCAAGATCGAGACTCGCAGTTCTTC	CASSQDRDSQFF
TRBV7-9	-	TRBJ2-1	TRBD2	TGTGCCAGCAGCTCGACTAGCGGGAGGGCGTTGAATGAGCAGTTCTTC	CASSSTSGRALNEQFF
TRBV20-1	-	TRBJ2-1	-	TGCAGTGCTACTTCAGACGGTCCCTACAATGAGCAGTTCTTC	CSATSDGPYNEQFF
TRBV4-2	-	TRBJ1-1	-	TGTGCCAGCAGCCAACTGGGGGGCGGGGGGAACACTGAAGCTTTCTTT	CASSQLGGGGNTEAFF
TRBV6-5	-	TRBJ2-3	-	TGTGCCAGCAGTTCCTACTGGGGTAGCACAGATACGCAGTATTTT	CASSSYWGSTDTQYF
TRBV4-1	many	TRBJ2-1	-	TGCGCCAGCAGCCAAGGGCTAGCCAATGAGCAGTTCTTC	CASSQGLANEQFF
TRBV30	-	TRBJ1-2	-	TGTGCCTGGAGTGCGGGGGAAGGCTATGGCTACACCTTC	CAWSAGEGYGYTF
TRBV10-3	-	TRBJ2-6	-	TGTGCCATCACAAATGGGGGCCAGAGCTCTGGGGCCAACGTCCTGACTTTC	CAITNGGQSSGANVLTF
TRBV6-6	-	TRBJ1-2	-	TGTGCCAGCAGTCCCGGAGGAGAAGGCTACACCTTC	CASSPGGEGYTF
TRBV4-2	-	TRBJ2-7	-	TGTGCCAGCAGCCAAGACCACCGGACCGGGGATTTTGCGGGGGAGCAGTACTTC	CASSQDHRTGDFAGEQYF
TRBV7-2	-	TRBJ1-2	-	TGTGCCAGCAGCTTGATCTGGTCCGGGAACTATGGCTACACCTTC	CASSLIWSGNYGYTF
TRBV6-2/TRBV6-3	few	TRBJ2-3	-	TGTGCCAGCAGTTATGTGGAAGATACGCAGTATTTT	CASSYVEDTQYF
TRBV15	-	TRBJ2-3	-	TGTGCCACCAGCAGAGATCAGGGCGGGTACTCAGATACGCAGTATTTT	CATSRDQGGYSDTQYF
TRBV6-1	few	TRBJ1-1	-	TGTGCCAGCAGTGAAGCGGCCGGATCGAACACTGAAGCTTTCTTT	CASSEAAGSNTEAFF
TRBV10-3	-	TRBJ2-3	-	TGTGCCATCGGTGAGCCCAGACTAGAGGGAAGCACAGATACGCAGTATTTT	CAIGEPRLEGSTDTQYF
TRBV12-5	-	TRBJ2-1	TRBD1	TGTGCTAGTGGTTTGGTAAACCTCGGGACAGGGGAGATCAATGAGCAGTTCTTC	CASGLVNLGTGEINEQFF
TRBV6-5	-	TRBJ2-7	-	TGTGCCAGCAGGGGGATAACAGGAACCCCCAAGCAGTACTTC	CASRGITGTPKQYF
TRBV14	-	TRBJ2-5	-	TGTGCCAGCAGCCATAACCGTGAGACCCAGTACTTC	CASSHNRETQYF
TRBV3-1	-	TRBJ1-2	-	TGTGCCAGCAGCCTGAACTCCGGGGGCAGCCATGGCTACACCTTC	CASSLNSGGSHGYTF
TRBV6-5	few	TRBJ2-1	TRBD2	TGTGCCAGCAGCACCGGGGGGGCATCCTACAATGAGCAGTTCTTC	CASSTGGASYNEQFF
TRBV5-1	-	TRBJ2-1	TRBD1	TGCGCCAGCAGCCAAAGACAGGGGGCTAATGAGCAGTTCTTC	CASSQRQGANEQFF
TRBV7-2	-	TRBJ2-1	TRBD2	TGTGCCAGCGAAAACCTGGGGGGGTACAATGAGCAGTTCTTC	CASENLGGYNEQFF
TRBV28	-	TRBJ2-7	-	TGTGCCAGCATTCCAAATGGCCTAGCGTCCTACGAGCAGTACTTC	CASIPNGLASYEQYF
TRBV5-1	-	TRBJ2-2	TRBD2	TGCGCCAGCAGCTTGGGGACTAGCGGGGTCAACACCGGGGAGCTGTTTTTT	CASSLGTSGVNTGELFF